A selection of T cell receptor beta chains follows, all from one sample in a study of blood T cell repertoires in COVID-19. Repertoires were generated with immunoSEQ multiplex PCR, while TCRdb's copy carries only in-frame clones and drops some. Of around 230,000 clones in the sample, about 80% were seen once. The specimen was PBMCs or T cells enriched from blood (not recorded which). Every receptor here comes from a man aged 40-50 years who had recovered from COVID-19. Both conserved end residues are part of each CDR3. A D gene is named only where the DNA matches it firmly. Size is stated for part of the rows, as once, few or many counts, or as a class when the clone is expanded.

NA	NA	TRBV6-5	TRBJ1-4	CASSYSPNRKEKLFF	TGTGCCAGCAGTTACTCCCCTAATAGAAAGGAAAAACTGTTTTTT
NA	NA	TRBV6-2/TRBV6-3	TRBJ2-7	CASSSPIPGEQYF	TGTGCCAGCAGTTCCCCCATACCGGGAGAGCAGTACTTC
NA	NA	TRBV24-1	TRBJ2-1	CATSDHRDYNEQFF	TGTGCCACCAGTGACCACAGGGATTACAATGAGCAGTTCTTC
NA	once	TRBV15	TRBJ1-2	CATSRGRTYGYTF	TGTGCCACCAGCAGAGGACGGACATATGGCTACACCTTC
TRBD1	few	TRBV28	TRBJ1-5	CASRDRGLRGNQPQHF	TGTGCCAGCAGGGACAGGGGGCTTCGGGGCAATCAGCCCCAGCATTTT
NA	once	TRBV11-3	TRBJ2-2	CASSPRQGELFF	TGTGCCAGCAGCCCCCGACAAGGGGAGCTGTTTTTT
TRBD1	NA	TRBV18	TRBJ2-2	CASSPGQALKGGELFF	TGTGCCAGCTCACCGGGACAGGCTTTGAAGGGCGGGGAGCTGTTTTTT
NA	NA	TRBV11-2	TRBJ1-1	CASSPTTVSSNTEAFF	TGTGCCAGCAGCCCCACGACAGTTTCGTCGAACACTGAAGCTTTCTTT
NA	NA	TRBV2	TRBJ1-4	CASSGQRDEKLFF	TGTGCCAGCAGTGGGCAGAGGGATGAAAAACTGTTTTTT
NA	NA	TRBV3-1/TRBV3-2	TRBJ2-3	CASSQAGARWADTQYF	TGTGCCAGCAGCCAGGCGGGGGCGCGGTGGGCGGATACGCAGTATTTT
NA	NA	TRBV5-5	TRBJ2-3	CASSLSGHTDTQYF	TGTGCCAGCAGCTTGAGCGGGCACACAGATACGCAGTATTTT
TRBD1	NA	TRBV2	TRBJ2-3	CASCRDREDTQYF	TGTGCCAGCTGTAGGGACAGGGAGGATACGCAGTATTTT
NA	NA	TRBV30	TRBJ1-1	CAWSEGGAEAFF	TGTGCCTGGAGTGAAGGGGGGGCGGAAGCTTTCTTT